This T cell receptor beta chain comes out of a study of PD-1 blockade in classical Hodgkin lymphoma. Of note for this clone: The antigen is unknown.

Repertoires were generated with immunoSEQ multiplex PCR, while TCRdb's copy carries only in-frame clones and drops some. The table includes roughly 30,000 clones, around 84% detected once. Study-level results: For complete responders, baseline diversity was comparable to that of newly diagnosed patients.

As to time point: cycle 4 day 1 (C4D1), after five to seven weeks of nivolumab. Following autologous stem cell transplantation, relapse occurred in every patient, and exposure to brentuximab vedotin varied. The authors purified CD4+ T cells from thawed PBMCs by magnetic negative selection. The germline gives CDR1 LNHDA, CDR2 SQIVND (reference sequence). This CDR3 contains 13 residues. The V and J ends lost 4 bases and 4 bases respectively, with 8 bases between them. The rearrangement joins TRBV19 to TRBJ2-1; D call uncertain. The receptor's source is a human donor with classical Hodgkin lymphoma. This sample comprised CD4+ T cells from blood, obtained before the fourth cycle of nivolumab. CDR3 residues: CASSRGPYNEQFF. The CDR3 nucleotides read TGTGCCAGTAGTAGAGGTCCTTACAATGAGCAGTTCTTC.